This T cell receptor (beta chain) is from a study of blood T cell repertoires in COVID-19. V lost 9 bases to trimming and J lost 2 bases, with 10 bases between them. The CDR3 is 12 residues long. The V gene's germline CDR1 is MNHNY and CDR2 SVGAGI (reference sequence). Assay: immunoSEQ multiplex PCR; the TCRdb copy retains only in-frame clones and omits some. This sample yields 15,000 to 20,000 clones, of which around 85% are seen a single time; roughly two thirds belongs to the top ten. This sequence originates from a man older than 75 with acute or convalescent COVID-19. The chain couples TRBV6-6 to TRBJ1-1; weak D call: TRBD1 (5 bases). The sample was peripheral blood. The CDR3 nucleotides read TGTGCCAGTCGACAGCCAAACACTGAAGCTTTCTTT. Protein: CASRQPNTEAFF.